One sample yielded the 30 T cell receptor beta chains listed below, sequenced in a study of blood T cell repertoires in COVID-19. Generated by immunoSEQ multiplex PCR, the TCRdb table keeps only in-frame clones and is missing some. Among more than 90,000 clones listed, about nine tenths were seen once. The sequenced sample consisted of peripheral blood. These receptors originate from a man between 65 and 79 years old who had recovered from COVID-19.

The rearrangement links TRBV9 to TRBJ2-5, with 13 bases matching TRBD2. V shed 0 bases, J shed 4 bases, and the junction held 3 bases outside the gene matches. The CDR3 loop spans 16 amino acids. CDR1 and CDR2 from the germline V gene are SGDLS and YYNGEE. The chain's CDR3 is CASSVAGTSGIETQYF. The DNA for the CDR3 is TGTGCCAGCAGCGTAGCCGGGACTAGCGGGATAGAGACCCAGTACTTC.

The chain recombines TRBV3-1 (or the pseudogene TRBV3-2) with TRBJ1-5; 9 bases are a match to TRBD1. Germline values: CDR1 LGHDT, CDR2 YNNKEL (reference sequence). The CDR3 has 15 residues. The J segment lost 4 bases and the V segment lost 2 bases, leaving 3 bases of the junction unmatched. The CDR3: CASSQRDRENQPQHF. CDR3 sequence (DNA): TGTGCCAGCAGCCAAAGGGACAGGGAGAATCAGCCCCAGCATTTT.

The table lists this clone with a few counts. This chain connects TRBV2 to TRBJ1-6; D is possibly TRBD1 (5 bases). CDR1 and CDR2 (germline): SNHLY, FYNNEI. The CDR3 has 18 amino acids. V was cut by 5 bases and J by 8 bases, with 25 bases left in between. The CDR3 DNA reads as TGTGCCAGCAGTCTAAGACCTCATCCACAGGCGCAGGATTCACCCCTCCACTTT. Encoded protein: CASSLRPHPQAQDSPLHF.

The chain employs TRBV7-9 and TRBJ1-6; 12 bases map to TRBD1. J was trimmed by 9 bases and V by 5 bases; bases with no gene match: 5. The CDR3 loop spans 15 amino acids. The germline CDR1 and CDR2 sequences are SEHNR and FQNEAQ (reference sequence). The CDR3 loop reads CASSPPGQGASPLHF. The CDR3 nucleotides are TGTGCCAGCAGCCCACCGGGACAGGGGGCTTCACCCCTCCACTTT.

J is TRBJ1-1 and V is TRBV5-6; 9 positions agree with TRBD1. The CDR3 has 16 residues. The germline V gene encodes CDR1 SGHDT and CDR2 YYEEEE. With 2 bases clipped from V and 5 bases from J, the junction kept 10 bases outside the gene matches. The CDR3 sequence: CASSFGGGTGRTEAFF. The CDR3 DNA sequence: TGTGCCAGCAGCTTTGGGGGAGGGACAGGGAGGACTGAAGCTTTCTTT.

The V and J genes are TRBV29-1 and TRBJ2-7, with TRBD1 as a possible D gene (5 bases). The V gene's germline CDR1 is SQVTM and CDR2 ANQGSEA. CDR3 size: 11 residues. The V gene lost 4 bases and the J gene lost 3 bases, with 7 bases spanning the gap. The CDR3 sequence: CSVVQGYEQYF. CDR3 coding DNA: TGCAGCGTTGTCCAGGGCTACGAGCAGTACTTC.

The rearrangement joins TRBV5-1 to TRBJ2-1, with TRBD2 matching over 11 bases. CDR1 is SGHRS, CDR2 YFSETQ, per germline. V lost 2 bases to trimming and J lost 5 bases; unmatched junction nucleotides: 6. The CDR3 is 16 amino acids. The chain's CDR3 is CASSLSLAGGHNEQFF. The CDR3 DNA follows: TGCGCCAGCAGCTTAAGTCTAGCGGGAGGTCACAATGAGCAGTTCTTC.

This chain links TRBV6-2 or TRBV6-3 with TRBJ2-3; TRBD1 might be the D (6 bases). The CDR3 has 15 amino acids. The germline V gene encodes CDR1 MNHEY and CDR2 SVGEGT. Trimming stripped 3 bases from V and 0 bases from J, with 10 bases between. The CDR3 is CASSYRGFSTDTQYF. DNA for the CDR3: TGTGCCAGCAGTTATAGGGGGTTTAGCACAGATACGCAGTATTTT.

In nucleotides, the CDR3 is TGTGCCAGCTCCCTTAGCTTAGGACTAGCGGACTCCTACGAGCAGTACTTC. It specifies CASSLSLGLADSYEQYF. The V call is TRBV18, the J call TRBJ2-7, with 10 bases identical to TRBD2. V gave up 6 bases and J gave up 0 bases; unmatched junction bases: 11. In germline, CDR1 is KGHSH, CDR2 LQKENI. This CDR3 is 17 amino acids long.

The genes are TRBV18 and TRBJ2-5, with 8 bases identical to TRBD1. With 2 bases clipped from V and 5 bases from J, the junction kept 7 bases outside the gene matches. The germline V gene has CDR1 KGHSH and CDR2 LQKENI. The CDR3 loop spans 15 amino acids. The DNA of the CDR3 is TGTGCCAGCTCACCATCGGCAGGGGGCTGGGAGACCCAGTACTTC. Translation gives CASSPSAGGWETQYF. Combining the CDR3 with reference TRBV18 and TRBJ2-5 gives the whole variable domain NAGVMQNPRHLVRRRGQEARLRCSPMKGHSHVYWYRQLPEEGLKFMVYLQKENIIDESGMPKERFSAEFPKEGPSILRIQQVVRGDSAAYFCASSPSAGGWETQYFGPGTRLLVL.

The CDR3 nucleotides read TGTGCCAGTAGTCCAATGAGGCCGCCGAACACTGAAGCTTTCTTT. This codes for CASSPMRPPNTEAFF. The chain joins TRBV19 to TRBJ1-1; no clear D. Germline values: CDR1 LNHDA, CDR2 SQIVND (reference sequence). The CDR3 covers 15 residues. The ends were cut back, 5 bases at V and 1 base at J, with 14 bases in the middle.

This sequence joins TRBV10-3 and TRBJ1-1, with 9 bases that match TRBD1. This CDR3 spans 15 amino acids. The V gene's germline CDR1 is ENHRY and CDR2 SYGVKD. J lost 5 bases, V lost 1 base, and 5 bases had no gene match. For the CDR3, the DNA is TGTGCCATCAGTGAGTTAGCACAGGGGGCAACTGAAGCTTTCTTT. Translating gives CAISELAQGATEAFF.

J is TRBJ1-3 and V is TRBV27, with TRBD1 identical over 8 bases. CDR3 length: 15 amino acids. The junction had 4 bases not matched to a gene; V was cut back by 5 bases and J by 1 base. Germline CDR1 reads MNHEY; CDR2 reads SMNVEV (reference sequence). CDR3 loop: CASSRTGNSGNTIYF. DNA for the CDR3: TGTGCCAGCAGTCGGACAGGGAATTCTGGAAACACCATATATTTT.

The chain joins TRBV6-4 to TRBJ2-7; D is unclear. Germline V lookup: CDR1 MRHNA, CDR2 SNTAGT. The CDR3 covers 16 residues. The V gene lost 3 bases and the J gene lost 1 base, with 16 bases spanning the gap. The CDR3 bases are TGTGCCAGCAGTGAAGTCGGTAGGCAGCGATCCTACGAGCAGTACTTC. Translation gives CASSEVGRQRSYEQYF.

This rearrangement joins TRBV27 to TRBJ2-6; the D gene is possibly TRBD2 (6 bases). Germline CDR1 MNHEY, CDR2 SMNVEV (reference sequence). Trimming pared 4 bases from V and 4 bases from J, leaving 17 bases between. The CDR3 has 17 amino acids. This chain's CDR3 is CASSSSGTLNGANVLTF. As DNA, the CDR3 is TGTGCCAGCAGTTCCTCCGGGACTTTGAACGGGGCCAACGTCCTGACTTTC.

This clone was seen only a few times. Within the sample, other DNA sequences also encode this same CDR3. The chain recombines TRBV9 with TRBJ2-5; weak D call: TRBD2 (6 bases). The CDR3 extends over 14 amino acids. Trimming pared 0 bases from V and 5 bases from J, leaving 11 bases between. The germline gives CDR1 SGDLS, CDR2 YYNGEE. The DNA for the CDR3 is TGTGCCAGCAGCGTAGGGCAAGCGGGCGAGACCCAGTACTTC. It is translated as CASSVGQAGETQYF. Combining the CDR3 with reference TRBV9 and TRBJ2-5 gives the whole variable domain DSGVTQTPKHLITATGQRVTLRCSPRSGDLSVYWYQQSLDQGLQFLIQYYNGEERAKGNILERFSAQQFPDLHSELNLSSLELGDSALYFCASSVGQAGETQYFGPGTRLLVL.

This clone was observed a handful of times. Compared with germline, one end of the junction differs, possibly owing to a read error. This chain connects TRBV7-9 to TRBJ1-1; D call uncertain. The CDR3 covers 12 residues. The germline V gene has CDR1 SEHNR and CDR2 FQNEAQ (reference sequence). As DNA, the CDR3 is TGTGCCAGCAGCTTAGACCGGGGTAGCCCCCACTTT. Protein: CASSLDRGSPHF.

The V call is TRBV18, the J call TRBJ2-3, with TRBD1 identical over 7 bases. The CDR3 consists of 16 residues. From germline, CDR1 is KGHSH and CDR2 LQKENI. V was pared by 1 base and J by 5 bases, with 9 bases of the junction left unmatched. The chain's CDR3 is CASSPRRQGREDTQYF. The CDR3 nucleotides read TGTGCCAGCTCACCACGAAGACAGGGAAGGGAAGATACGCAGTATTTT. Looking up the rest from reference TRBV18 and TRBJ2-3 gives the full variable domain: NAGVMQNPRHLVRRRGQEARLRCSPMKGHSHVYWYRQLPEEGLKFMVYLQKENIIDESGMPKERFSAEFPKEGPSILRIQQVVRGDSAAYFCASSPRRQGREDTQYFGPGTRLTVL.

This clone was recorded a few times. The rearrangement uses TRBV6-5 and TRBJ1-5; D not resolved. This CDR3 contains 15 residues. Trimming took 0 bases from V and 4 from J, leaving 10 bases between them. Germline V gene sequence: CDR1 MNHEY, CDR2 SVGAGI. CDR3 bases: TGTGCCAGCAGTTACTCGATTGCTGAGAATCAGCCCCAGCATTTT. Amino acid sequence: CASSYSIAENQPQHF.

This clone has only one observation. The V call is TRBV3-1 (or the pseudogene TRBV3-2), the J call TRBJ2-1, with 7 bases that match TRBD2. From germline, CDR1 is LGHDT and CDR2 YNNKEL (reference sequence). The CDR3 has 16 amino acids. V lost 6 bases, J lost 7 bases, and 15 bases stayed unmatched. In DNA, the CDR3 is TGTGCCAGCAGACTTAGAGTCGGGATGGGGGGGAATGAGCAGTTCTTC. Translated: CASRLRVGMGGNEQFF.

This clone has a handful of counts. The rearrangement links TRBV30 to TRBJ2-7; possibly TRBD2 for D (5 bases). This CDR3 is built from 14 residues. V was cut by 0 bases and J by 0 bases, with 9 bases left in between. Germline-derived CDR1 and CDR2 are GTSNPN and SVGIG (reference sequence). The CDR3 sequence: CAWSVGGSSYEQYF. The CDR3 DNA is TGTGCCTGGAGTGTAGGAGGCAGCTCCTACGAGCAGTACTTC. Together with reference TRBV30 and TRBJ2-7, the CDR3 gives the full variable domain: SQTIHQWPATLVQPVGSPLSLECTVEGTSNPNLYWYRQAAGRGLQLLFYSVGIGQISSEVPQNLSASRPQDRQFILSSKKLLLSDSGFYLCAWSVGGSSYEQYFGPGTRLTVT.

The CDR3 loop is CASRLAGLQETQYF. Here the CDR3 DNA reads TGCGCCAGCAGACTAGCGGGGCTACAAGAGACCCAGTACTTC. The gene calls are TRBV5-1 and TRBJ2-5; TRBD2 aligns across 10 bases. J gave up 2 bases and V 5 bases, and 3 bases lay outside the gene matches. The CDR3 consists of 14 residues. CDR1 is SGHRS, CDR2 YFSETQ, per germline.

The chain employs TRBV11-3 and TRBJ1-1; 7 positions match TRBD1. Germline lookup yields CDR1 SGHNT and CDR2 YENEEA. This CDR3 is 13 amino acids long. Unmatched junction bases numbered 5, after V lost 4 bases and J lost 6 bases. The CDR3 is CASSSRQGSEAFF. The CDR3 nucleotides read TGTGCCAGCAGCTCCCGACAGGGCTCTGAAGCTTTCTTT.

The rearrangement joins TRBV5-4 to TRBJ1-3, with D maybe TRBD1 (5 bases). V lost 3 bases and J 0 bases, leaving 13 bases between the germline ends. Germline CDR1 and CDR2: SGHNT and YYREEE (reference sequence). The CDR3 totals 16 residues. CDR3 protein: CASSSKTERSGNTIYF. Written as DNA, the CDR3 is TGTGCCAGCAGCTCGAAGACAGAGCGCTCTGGAAACACCATATATTTT.

The chain joins TRBV18 to TRBJ1-2; D unresolved. CDR1 is KGHSH and CDR2 is LQKENI in the germline V gene. The ends were cut back, 3 bases at V and 3 bases at J, with 14 bases in the middle. The CDR3 is 15 amino acids. The CDR3 region is CASSPATDGDYGYTF. The CDR3 DNA reads TGTGCCAGCTCACCGGCAACTGACGGGGACTATGGCTACACCTTC. Based on the CDR3 plus reference TRBV18 and TRBJ1-2, the full variable domain is NAGVMQNPRHLVRRRGQEARLRCSPMKGHSHVYWYRQLPEEGLKFMVYLQKENIIDESGMPKERFSAEFPKEGPSILRIQQVVRGDSAAYFCASSPATDGDYGYTFGSGTRLTVV.

The chain is built from TRBV10-3 and TRBJ2-2, with D possibly matching TRBD2 (6 bases). The CDR3 is 12 residues long. CDR1 is ENHRY and CDR2 is SYGVKD in the germline V gene. V shed 7 bases and J shed 5 bases, with 8 bases lying between them. CDR3 residues: CAITGETGELFF. The CDR3 DNA reads as TGTGCCATCACGGGGGAGACCGGGGAGCTGTTTTTT.

V usage is TRBV5-1 and J usage is TRBJ2-5, with 9 bases matching TRBD1. This CDR3 spans 13 amino acids. V lost 4 bases to trimming and J lost 4 bases; unmatched junction nucleotides: 2. CDR1 SGHRS and CDR2 YFSETQ come from the germline V gene. The CDR3 DNA reads TGCGCCAGCAGCGGACAGGGGAGAGAGACCCAGTACTTC. Its protein product is CASSGQGRETQYF.

V gene TRBV28 combines with J gene TRBJ1-2; maybe TRBD1 (6 bases). CDR1 and CDR2 from the germline V gene are MDHEN and SYDVKM. The CDR3 runs to 17 residues. Trimming shortened V by 2 bases and J by 2 bases, and 18 bases separated the two germline ends. The CDR3 spells CASSLNLPRGANYGYTF. The CDR3 region has the DNA TGTGCCAGCAGTTTAAACCTCCCCAGGGGTGCAAACTATGGCTACACCTTC.

This clone was counted only a few times. This chain uses TRBV5-4 with TRBJ1-2; TRBD1 aligns across 7 bases. This CDR3 contains 15 residues. Trimming took 5 bases from V and 5 from J; bases not matched to a gene: 12. Germline V CDR1 and CDR2: SGHNT, YYREEE (reference sequence). Here the CDR3 reads CASSKPPTGNYGYTF. CDR3 DNA sequence: TGTGCCAGCAGTAAGCCCCCGACAGGGAATTATGGCTACACCTTC. Drawing the rest from reference TRBV5-4 and TRBJ1-2, the complete variable domain is ETGVTQSPTHLIKTRGQQVTLRCSSQSGHNTVSWYQQALGQGPQFIFQYYREEENGRGNFPPRFSGLQFPNYSSELNVNALELDDSALYLCASSKPPTGNYGYTFGSGTRLTVV.

The CDR3 DNA reads as TGCAGCGTCATAGAACAGGCGAAAGGCACTGAAGCTTTCTTT. It specifies CSVIEQAKGTEAFF. This rearrangement joins TRBV29-1 to TRBJ1-1; possibly TRBD1 for D (5 bases). Germline CDR1 SQVTM, CDR2 ANQGSEA. Deletions cut 6 bases from V and 4 bases from J, with 18 bases between. The CDR3 totals 14 residues.